Listed below are T cell receptor beta chains from one sample, sequenced in a study of radiation and T cells in renal cell carcinoma. TCRdb's table, derived via immunoSEQ multiplex PCR, lists solely in-frame clones and lacks some. The sample gives about 59,000 clones, more than 60% of which show up once; 6% to 8% is in the top ten. The sample was blood, taken from a patient whose treatment included radiotherapy and nephrectomy. The receptors derive from a man aged 55-75 years with renal cell carcinoma. The CDR3 runs from the conserved cysteine through the conserved F or W. Size values are once, few and many counts, or a class for expanded clones, and some rows have none.

clone_size: -; v_call: TRBV2; cdr3_length: 11; cdr3_aa: CASSVSEKLFF
clone_size: few; v_call: TRBV4-2; cdr3_length: 14; cdr3_aa: CASSQEGGYTEAFF
clone_size: few; v_call: TRBV6-4; cdr3_length: 15; cdr3_aa: CASSPGQEQGGELFF
clone_size: -; v_call: TRBV5-4; cdr3_length: 15; cdr3_aa: CASSLEQFLNSPLHF
clone_size: once; v_call: TRBV5-1; cdr3_length: 17; cdr3_aa: CASSSGLAGIVTDTQYF
clone_size: once; v_call: TRBV11-2; cdr3_length: 15; cdr3_aa: CASSREEGTVETQYF
clone_size: few; v_call: TRBV20-1; cdr3_length: 11; cdr3_aa: CSVQTANEQFF
clone_size: -; v_call: TRBV5-4; cdr3_length: 11; cdr3_aa: CASSTEFEQFF
clone_size: -; v_call: TRBV30; cdr3_length: 15; cdr3_aa: CAWSVLGTGGNEQFF
clone_size: -; v_call: TRBV9; cdr3_length: 16; cdr3_aa: CASSPGAGTSADTQYF
clone_size: -; v_call: TRBV19; cdr3_length: 13; cdr3_aa: CASSSRPNTEAFF
clone_size: once; v_call: TRBV9; cdr3_length: 15; cdr3_aa: CASSVLAGVGDTQYF
clone_size: once; v_call: TRBV6-1; cdr3_length: 14; cdr3_aa: CASSAGTGTYGYTF